One and the same sample provided the 20 T cell receptor beta chains below, sequenced in a study of T cells after yellow fever vaccination. From the 5' RACE reads, TCRdb called clonotypes with MiXCR, one entry per CDR3 protein. The repertoire holds under 250,000 distinct CDR3 sequences, with about 7% as singletons. The material was CD4+ T cells sorted from PBMCs, obtained 15 days after the yellow fever booster vaccination. The receptors stem from a man aged 30-40 years who received the YFV17D yellow fever vaccine.

This clonotype was detected ten times or more. V usage is TRBV12-3 or TRBV12-4 and J usage is TRBJ2-2, with D possibly being TRBD2 (6 bases). This CDR3 has 15 residues. Trimming stripped 7 bases from V and 4 bases from J, with 16 bases between. The chain's CDR3 is CASTWGTSGTGELFF. The CDR3 DNA follows: TGTGCCAGCACCTGGGGGACTTCTGGCACCGGGGAGCTGTTTTTT.

This clonotype was counted between two and nine times. The chain recombines TRBV4-3 with TRBJ2-7; a weak D match, TRBD2 (6 bases). Germline-derived CDR1 and CDR2 are LGHNA and YSLEER. This CDR3 region has 17 residues. Trimming left V 0 bases short and J 0 bases short, with 15 bases between. The CDR3 loop is CASSQEPVGSDSYEQYF. Here the CDR3 DNA reads TGCGCCAGCAGCCAAGAGCCAGTCGGGAGTGACTCCTACGAGCAGTACTTC.

The table lists this clonotype with a few counts. V gene TRBV20-1 combines with J gene TRBJ1-6; 10 bases map to TRBD1. The CDR3 covers 17 residues. Germline trimming cut 2 bases from V and 6 bases from J; bases unmatched to any gene: 10. The germline CDR1 and CDR2 sequences are DFQATT and SNEGSKA (reference sequence). CDR3 nucleotides: TGCAGTGCTAGATCACTACGGGGGACAGGGGCTAATTCACCCCTCCACTTT. This translates into CSARSLRGTGANSPLHF.

This clonotype was recorded once. This rearrangement joins TRBV20-1 to TRBJ2-5; 9 bases line up with TRBD1. The V gene's germline CDR1 is DFQATT and CDR2 SNEGSKA (reference sequence). V shed 6 bases and J 3 bases; nucleotides not matched to a gene: 5. The CDR3 is 13 residues long. This CDR3 reads CSAQRDREETQYF. In DNA form, the CDR3 reads TGCAGTGCCCAACGGGACAGGGAAGAGACCCAGTACTTC.

The chain is built from TRBV5-6 and TRBJ2-7; a possible D gene is TRBD1 (5 bases). This CDR3 is built from 13 residues. Trimming pared 0 bases from V and 6 bases from J, leaving 10 bases between. Germline V lookup: CDR1 SGHDT, CDR2 YYEEEE. The CDR3 DNA reads as TGTGCCAGCAGCTTGGGGTCAGGGCGCGAGCAGTACTTC. Amino acids: CASSLGSGREQYF. The full variable domain, rest sourced from reference TRBV5-6 and TRBJ2-7, is DAGVTQSPTHLIKTRGQQVTLRCSPKSGHDTVSWYQQALGQGPQFIFQYYEEEERQRGNFPDRFSGHQFPNYSSELNVNALLLGDSALYLCASSLGSGREQYFGPGTRLTVT.

This clonotype was recorded many times. V and J are TRBV7-6 and TRBJ2-5; D may be TRBD1 (5 bases). The V and J ends lost 1 base and 7 bases respectively, with 13 bases between them. The CDR3 totals 14 residues. From germline, CDR1 is SGHVS and CDR2 FNYEAQ. CDR3 sequence reads: CASSLGTLQGTQYF. Written as DNA, the CDR3 is TGTGCCAGCAGCTTAGGGACACTCCAGGGGACCCAGTACTTC.

This clonotype was picked up a small number of times. The V call is TRBV12-3 or TRBV12-4, the J call TRBJ2-5; D is possibly TRBD1 (6 bases). This CDR3 comprises 13 residues. Trimming pared 6 bases from V and 1 base from J, leaving 9 bases between. The CDR3 coding sequence is TGTGCCAGCAGGGGGGCTAGCCAAGAGACCCAGTACTTC. This codes for CASRGASQETQYF.

This clonotype came up many times. CDR3 in DNA: TGTGCCAGCAGCCACCAGGGGGCGCGAGGCTACACCTTC. Its translation is CASSHQGARGYTF. The gene calls are TRBV3-1 and TRBJ1-2, with TRBD1 matching 8 bases. This CDR3 spans 13 amino acids. V was clipped by 3 bases and J by 8 bases; unmatched bases: 5. The V gene's germline CDR1 is LGHDT and CDR2 YNNKEL (reference sequence). Using reference TRBV3-1 and TRBJ1-2 for the parts outside the CDR3, the full variable domain is DTAVSQTPKYLVTQMGNDKSIKCEQNLGHDTMYWYKQDSKKFLKIMFSYNNKELIINETVPNRFSPKSPDKAHLNLHINSLELGDSAVYFCASSHQGARGYTFGSGTRLTVV.

This clonotype was observed many times. The chain joins TRBV5-1 to TRBJ2-7; 11 positions match TRBD2. Trimming cost V 5 bases and J 7 bases; bases outside gene matches: 8. Per germline, CDR1 SGHRS and CDR2 YFSETQ. CDR3 length: 14 residues. This CDR3 reads CASSGTSGLGEQYF. The CDR3 DNA follows: TGCGCCAGCAGTGGGACTAGCGGTTTAGGGGAGCAGTACTTC.

This clonotype was counted many times. This rearrangement joins TRBV7-8 to TRBJ2-2; maybe TRBD2 (6 bases). V was pared by 5 bases and J by 0 bases, with 10 bases between. The germline CDR1 and CDR2 sequences are SGHVS and FQNEAQ. The CDR3 sequence is 15 residues long. CDR3 amino acids: CASSAGLANTGELFF. The CDR3 DNA follows: TGTGCCAGCAGCGCGGGACTGGCGAACACCGGGGAGCTGTTTTTT.

This clonotype was seen many times. V is TRBV5-1 and J is TRBJ2-7; 9 bases are shared with TRBD1. V lost 4 bases to trimming and J lost 0 bases; unmatched junction nucleotides: 8. CDR1 and CDR2 from the germline V gene are SGHRS and YFSETQ. The CDR3 consists of 16 residues. The CDR3: CASSPGQGRTSYEQYF. CDR3 nucleotide sequence: TGCGCCAGCAGCCCTGGACAGGGGCGAACCTCCTACGAGCAGTACTTC.

This clonotype was detected ten times or more. J is TRBJ2-1 and V is TRBV5-6, with D unclear. CDR3 length: 11 residues. V dropped 3 bases and J dropped 8 bases, with 6 bases sitting between them. Germline V gene data show CDR1 as SGHDT and CDR2 as YYEEEE. The CDR3 here is CASSSVDEQFF. Written as DNA, the CDR3 is TGTGCCAGCAGCTCGGTCGATGAGCAGTTCTTC.

This clonotype was counted ten times or more. This chain joins TRBV18 and TRBJ2-7; D is perhaps TRBD2 (6 bases). Germline V lookup: CDR1 KGHSH, CDR2 LQKENI. Trimming removed 3 bases at V and 2 bases at J, with 14 bases between. The CDR3 totals 15 residues. The CDR3 spells CASSPGLTLTYEQYF. In DNA, the CDR3 is TGTGCCAGCTCACCCGGACTAACCCTAACCTACGAGCAGTACTTC.

This clonotype was counted only a few times. The chain uses TRBV20-1 and TRBJ1-5; D perhaps matches TRBD1 (5 bases). This CDR3 comprises 14 residues. With 5 bases removed from V and 1 base from J, the gap between germline ends came to 12 bases. The germline CDR1 and CDR2 sequences are DFQATT and SNEGSKA (reference sequence). As DNA, the CDR3 is TGCAGTGCTGCGGGGACCTTAAGCAATCAGCCCCAGCATTTT. As protein: CSAAGTLSNQPQHF.

This clonotype was counted between two and nine times. The chain joins TRBV6-2 or TRBV6-3 to TRBJ2-4, with 11 nucleotides matching TRBD2. The CDR3 has 17 residues. Germline V lookup: CDR1 MNHEY, CDR2 SVGEGT. Unmatched junction bases numbered 16, after V lost 6 bases and J lost 9 bases. As DNA, the CDR3 is TGTGCCAGCAGCCTGAGACTAGCGGGACTCTCCGAAAGCATTCAGTACTTC. Translation: CASSLRLAGLSESIQYF.

This clonotype was seen a handful of times. This chain connects TRBV28 to TRBJ2-1; 9 bases match TRBD2. The CDR3 runs to 13 residues. V gave up 10 bases and J gave up 8 bases; unmatched junction bases: 9. The germline CDR1 and CDR2 sequences are MDHEN and SYDVKM. The CDR3 region has the DNA TGTGCCACAGAGATAGCGGGAGCCTATGAGCAGTTCTTC. It is translated as CATEIAGAYEQFF.

Ten or more counts support this clonotype. The genes are TRBV5-1 and TRBJ2-3; D perhaps matches TRBD1 (6 bases). The V and J ends lost 3 bases and 4 bases respectively, with 21 bases between them. Per the germline V gene, CDR1 is SGHRS and CDR2 is YFSETQ. The CDR3 covers 17 residues. In DNA form, the CDR3 reads TGCGCCAGCAGCTACAACTCACCGGGACAAGCTGCAGATACGCAGTATTTT. This sequence encodes CASSYNSPGQAADTQYF.

This clonotype was detected ten times or more. V gene TRBV7-9 combines with J gene TRBJ2-5, with D perhaps TRBD1 (5 bases). V shed 1 base and J shed 3 bases, with 9 bases lying between them. Per germline, CDR1 SEHNR and CDR2 FQNEAQ (reference sequence). The CDR3 is 14 amino acids. The CDR3 is CASSLVGREETQYF. Here the CDR3 DNA reads TGTGCCAGCAGCTTAGTGGGCAGGGAAGAGACCCAGTACTTC.

In this sample, this clonotype turned up a few times. The chain uses TRBV7-8 and TRBJ2-3; 15 bases are a match to TRBD2. Per germline, CDR1 SGHVS and CDR2 FQNEAQ. Trimming at V came to 5 bases and at J to 3 bases, leaving 9 bases not matched to a gene. The CDR3 length is 18 residues. CDR3 DNA: TGTGCCAGCAGCACCGGACTAGCGGGAGGGAGGAGTACAGATACGCAGTATTTT. As protein: CASSTGLAGGRSTDTQYF. The variable domain in full, with the rest retrieved from reference TRBV7-8 and TRBJ2-3, is GAGVSQSPRYKVAKRGQDVALRCDPISGHVSLFWYQQALGQGPEFLTYFQNEAQLDKSGLPSDRFFAERPEGSVSTLKIQRTQQEDSAVYLCASSTGLAGGRSTDTQYFGPGTRLTVL.

This rearrangement joins TRBV20-1 to TRBJ1-5, with D uncertain. Germline CDR1 reads DFQATT; CDR2 reads SNEGSKA (reference sequence). The CDR3 is made up of 13 amino acids. V lost 5 bases, J lost 9 bases, and 17 bases lay in between. The CDR3 region is CSAPGIMNGPQHF. The CDR3 coding sequence is TGCAGTGCTCCGGGGATAATGAACGGGCCCCAGCATTTT.